These 19 T cell receptor beta chains were all obtained from the same sample, sequenced in a study of human T cells and chemical hapten exposure (dated by TCRdb to the early 2020s). The sample's time point, from its label and the paper: pre-sensitization, week 0. Sample treatment or condition, as interpreted from the label and publication: therapeutic diphenylcyclopropenone sensitization with weekly scalp DPC. Library preparation employed RACE. Data came from a NextSeq 500. Clones were called with MiXCR by TCRdb after fastp trimmed the public reads at Q25, and only in-frame beta chains were retained. Duplicate CDR3 protein sequences are folded into a single record with the most common DNA and genes. This sample lists 300,000 to 450,000 distinct CDR3 sequences; around 5.5% were detected once. In total, the top ten clones hold about 7.7% of the sample. Sequencing was performed on whole blood, taken in connection with sensitization to the hapten diphenylcyclopropenone (DPC). The source of these receptors is a woman younger than 35 with alopecia areata. Some clones in this sample may be carry-over from other donors' samples.

This clonotype was seen repeatedly, ten times or more. For the CDR3, the DNA is TGTGCCAGCAGTTACTCGAACCTAGGAGGGGACGAGCAGTACTTC. Its protein is CASSYSNLGGDEQYF. This chain joins TRBV6-5 and TRBJ2-7; D is possibly TRBD2 (6 bases). The germline V gene has CDR1 MNHEY and CDR2 SVGAGI. The CDR3 is made up of 15 amino acids. Trimming took 0 bases from V and 5 from J, leaving 14 bases between them.

This clonotype was detected ten times or more. The chain uses TRBV2 and TRBJ1-2; D is ambiguous. V was clipped by 3 bases and J by 6 bases, with 14 bases between them. This CDR3 is 14 amino acids long. From germline, CDR1 is SNHLY and CDR2 FYNNEI. Written as DNA, the CDR3 is TGTGCCAGCAGTGATTTGGGAACTGGCGATGGCTACACCTTC. Protein product: CASSDLGTGDGYTF.

This clonotype has ten or more counts. The chain is built from TRBV20-1 and TRBJ2-3; 7 nucleotides agree with TRBD1. Germline V CDR1 and CDR2: DFQATT, SNEGSKA (reference sequence). The ends lost 5 bases at V and 4 bases at J; junction bases unmatched: 6. The CDR3 covers 13 residues. The CDR3 protein is CSAPLTGSDTQYF. The CDR3 nucleotides read TGCAGTGCTCCGCTGACAGGGTCAGATACGCAGTATTTT.

This chain links TRBV6-2 or TRBV6-3 with TRBJ2-7; 11 positions match TRBD2. This CDR3 comprises 16 residues. V lost 4 bases, J lost 2 bases, and 7 bases stayed unmatched. Germline CDR1 MNHEY, CDR2 SVGEGT. The CDR3 nucleotides are TGTGCCAGCAGTTCCGGGACTAGCGGAGACCCCTACGAGCAGTACTTC. Its translation: CASSSGTSGDPYEQYF.

This clonotype was seen more than once but under ten times. The chain combines TRBV7-9 with TRBJ2-5; D is possibly TRBD1 or TRBD2 (6 bases each). V lost 1 base, J lost 7 bases, and 13 bases lay in between. The germline V gene encodes CDR1 SEHNR and CDR2 FQNEAQ (reference sequence). The CDR3 sequence is 14 residues long. The CDR3 protein is CASSLDGGGLTQYF. The CDR3 DNA is TGTGCCAGCAGCTTAGATGGAGGGGGTTTGACCCAGTACTTC.

This clonotype came up many times. The V gene is TRBV5-1, the J gene TRBJ1-5; TRBD1 matches 7 bases. The V segment lost 4 bases and the J segment 4 bases; nucleotides outside the gene matches: 2. The CDR3 totals 13 residues. Germline V gene sequence: CDR1 SGHRS, CDR2 YFSETQ. CDR3 DNA: TGCGCCAGCAGCATGGGACAGAATCAGCCCCAGCATTTT. Translation gives CASSMGQNQPQHF.

This clonotype was recorded at least ten times. As DNA, the CDR3 is TGTGCCAGCAGCCCATTCCTGTCAACAGATACGCAGTATTTT. It yields the protein CASSPFLSTDTQYF. The V gene is TRBV7-3, the J gene TRBJ2-3; no firm D call. Germline V gene data show CDR1 as SGHTA and CDR2 as FQGTGA. V was cut by 5 bases and J by 3 bases, with 12 bases left in between. This CDR3 comprises 14 residues.

The V gene is TRBV6-2 or TRBV6-3, the J gene TRBJ1-1; no definite D call. V shed 6 bases and J shed 4 bases, with 9 bases lying between them. The CDR3 covers 12 residues. The germline V gene has CDR1 MNHEY and CDR2 SVGEGT. DNA for the CDR3: TGTGCCAGCAGATCGGTTGGCACTGAAGCTTTCTTT. Its protein product is CASRSVGTEAFF.

This clonotype appeared a few times. The chain links TRBV5-1 to TRBJ1-3; 8 bases line up with TRBD1. CDR1 is SGHRS and CDR2 is YFSETQ in the germline V gene. The CDR3 is 15 residues long. With V trimmed by 4 bases and J by 0 bases, 3 bases remained unmatched. Written as DNA, the CDR3 is TGCGCCAGCAGCAACGGGACAGGCTCTGGAAACACCATATATTTT. Encoded protein: CASSNGTGSGNTIYF.

The sample holds many counts of this clonotype. The chain couples TRBV20-1 to TRBJ2-1; D remains unclear. The CDR3 sequence is 12 residues long. Per germline, CDR1 DFQATT and CDR2 SNEGSKA (reference sequence). V lost 6 bases to trimming and J lost 6 bases, with 12 bases between them. The CDR3 coding sequence is TGCAGTGCCACCCCCTCGGTCAATGAGCAGTTCTTC. Its translation: CSATPSVNEQFF.

There are a few counts of this clonotype. The V and J genes are TRBV6-5 and TRBJ1-1; no definite D call. CDR1 MNHEY and CDR2 SVGAGI come from the germline V gene. Trimming pared 2 bases from V and 4 bases from J, leaving 14 bases between. The CDR3 runs to 15 residues. CDR3: CASSYNQGIVTEAFF. CDR3 nucleotide sequence: TGTGCCAGCAGTTACAATCAAGGGATTGTCACTGAAGCTTTCTTT.

The chain uses TRBV6-2 or TRBV6-3 and TRBJ1-2; tentatively, D is TRBD1 (5 bases). CDR1 MNHEY and CDR2 SVGEGT come from the germline V gene. V lost 6 bases, J lost 4 bases, and 12 bases lay in between. The CDR3 runs 13 residues. In DNA, the CDR3 is TGTGCCAGCAGCTTTACAGGACTCTATGGCTACACCTTC. Amino acids: CASSFTGLYGYTF.

This clonotype has more than one count but fewer than ten. The V gene is TRBV7-6, the J gene TRBJ2-7, with D possibly being TRBD1 (5 bases). Germline CDR1 reads SGHVS; CDR2 reads FNYEAQ. This CDR3 has 13 amino acids. Trimming left V 1 base short and J 5 bases short, with 9 bases between. CDR3 region: CASSLEAGNEQYF. For the CDR3, the DNA is TGTGCCAGCAGCTTAGAAGCAGGGAACGAGCAGTACTTC.

This chain links TRBV5-1 with TRBJ2-5; the match to TRBD1 covers 10 bases. The CDR3 has 15 residues. Germline V lookup: CDR1 SGHRS, CDR2 YFSETQ. The trim removed 0 bases at V and 1 base at J, leaving 0 bases unmatched. CDR3 region: CASSLGQGAQETQYF. For the CDR3, the DNA is TGCGCCAGCAGCTTGGGACAGGGGGCCCAAGAGACCCAGTACTTC. Full variable domain (rest looked up from reference TRBV5-1 and TRBJ2-5): KAGVTQTPRYLIKTRGQQVTLSCSPISGHRSVSWYQQTPGQGLQFLFEYFSETQRNKGNFPGRFSGRQFSNSRSEMNVSTLELGDSALYLCASSLGQGAQETQYFGPGTRLLVL.

This chain joins TRBV5-5 and TRBJ1-2; TRBD1 matches at 7 bases. The CDR3 is made up of 15 amino acids. Trimming cost V 0 bases and J 6 bases; bases outside gene matches: 8. Germline V gene lookup returns CDR1 SGHKS and CDR2 YYEKEE (reference sequence). CDR3 nucleotide sequence: TGTGCCAGCAGCTTGGTTCTGAGACAGGGTGATGGCTACACCTTC. This gives the protein CASSLVLRQGDGYTF.

This clonotype turned up a few times. V is TRBV10-3 and J is TRBJ1-5; possibly TRBD1 for D (5 bases). The V end lost 10 bases, the J end lost 2 bases, and 15 bases lay between the germline ends. Germline CDR1 ENHRY, CDR2 SYGVKD. The CDR3 runs 14 residues. The CDR3 DNA follows: TGTGCCACCCAGCCGGGGACGGGCAATCAGCCCCAGCATTTT. Its translation is CATQPGTGNQPQHF.

This clonotype was detected ten times or more. The chain links TRBV7-2 to TRBJ2-3, with D perhaps being TRBD1 or TRBD2 (6 bases each). The CDR3 consists of 15 residues. The germline V gene encodes CDR1 SGHTA and CDR2 FQGNSA. Trimming stripped 0 bases from V and 5 bases from J, with 12 bases between. The CDR3 bases are TGTGCCAGCAGCTTAGCGGGGGGCCGTGGAGATACGCAGTATTTT. Translation gives CASSLAGGRGDTQYF.

This clonotype was counted ten times or more. The chain uses TRBV27 and TRBJ2-3; possible D gene TRBD1, 5 bases. CDR1 and CDR2 from the germline V gene are MNHEY and SMNVEV (reference sequence). This CDR3 region has 14 residues. Trimming removed 2 bases at V and 2 bases at J, with 8 bases between. CDR3 nucleotides: TGTGCCAGCAGTTTAGGACATCCCACAGATACGCAGTATTTT. Its translation is CASSLGHPTDTQYF.

This clonotype has ten or more counts. The chain employs TRBV3-1 and TRBJ1-2, with D unclear. Germline CDR1 LGHDT, CDR2 YNNKEL (reference sequence). The CDR3 runs 13 residues. Trimming took 3 bases from V and 4 from J, leaving 9 bases between them. CDR3 loop: CASSHEQLYGYTF. For the CDR3, the DNA is TGTGCCAGCAGCCATGAACAGCTCTATGGCTACACCTTC.